This passage covers 24 T cell receptor beta chains from one sample sequenced in a study of blood T cell repertoires in COVID-19. Sequencing was performed with immunoSEQ multiplex PCR; in TCRdb, only in-frame clones are kept and a portion is missing. The table includes about 270,000 clones, approximately 90% detected once. Source material: PBMCs or T cells enriched from blood (not recorded which). These receptors were collected from a woman in her thirties or forties with acute COVID-19.

This chain uses TRBV6-5 with TRBJ2-7, with D tentatively TRBD2 (7 bases). Germline lookup yields CDR1 MNHEY and CDR2 SVGAGI. This CDR3 contains 14 residues. Between the trimmed V and J ends, which lost 8 bases and 6 bases, there was a span of 20 bases. The CDR3 sequence: CASSRRGAGVEQYF. As DNA, the CDR3 is TGTGCCAGCTCTAGACGGGGGGCGGGTGTCGAGCAGTACTTC.

The chain employs TRBV7-6 and TRBJ2-5; the D gene is possibly TRBD1 (5 bases). The CDR3 extends over 15 amino acids. V lost 1 base, J lost 2 bases, and 11 bases lay in between. CDR1 is SGHVS, CDR2 FNYEAQ, per germline. The CDR3 sequence: CASSLGRANQETQYF. DNA for the CDR3: TGTGCCAGCAGCTTAGGCAGGGCCAATCAAGAGACCCAGTACTTC.

The rearrangement joins TRBV6-5 to TRBJ2-7; possible D gene TRBD2, 5 bases. Trimming took off 8 bases at V and 4 bases at J, with 6 bases between the two ends. Germline loops: CDR1 MNHEY, CDR2 SVGAGI. The CDR3 runs to 10 residues. The DNA for the CDR3 is TGTGCCAGCGGGGAGTACGAGCAGTACTTC. Amino acids: CASGEYEQYF.

J is TRBJ1-2 and V is TRBV5-6, with a possible D match to TRBD1 (6 bases). The CDR3 has 12 residues. Trimming stripped 4 bases from V and 8 bases from J, with 12 bases between. The germline V gene has CDR1 SGHDT and CDR2 YYEEEE. The CDR3 bases are TGTGCCAGCAGCCAACAGGGAGAAGGCTACACCTTC. It codes for CASSQQGEGYTF.

The rearrangement links TRBV5-6 to TRBJ2-3; possible D gene TRBD2, 5 bases. Germline loops: CDR1 SGHDT, CDR2 YYEEEE. Trimming cost V 2 bases and J 4 bases, with 14 bases left between them. The CDR3 runs 15 residues. Written as DNA, the CDR3 is TGTGCCAGCAGCTTTCGGCTAGGAGGCCCAGATACGCAGTATTTT. It yields the protein CASSFRLGGPDTQYF.

This chain connects TRBV7-2 to TRBJ2-7, with a possible D match to TRBD2 (5 bases). The ends were cut back, 1 base at V and 5 bases at J, with 12 bases in the middle. This CDR3 is 14 amino acids long. Germline CDR1 and CDR2: SGHTA and FQGNSA. For the CDR3, the DNA is TGTGCCAGCAGCTTAGGTCTGACTACTAACGAGCAGTACTTC. Translation gives CASSLGLTTNEQYF.

J is TRBJ1-1 and V is TRBV28; 11 positions agree with TRBD1. Looked up from germline, CDR1 is MDHEN and CDR2 is SYDVKM. Losses at the gene ends were 6 bases for V and 7 bases for J; bases not matched to a gene: 13. The CDR3 loop spans 16 amino acids. The CDR3 sequence is CASSQKPGQGDIEAFF. The DNA for the CDR3 is TGTGCCAGCAGCCAGAAACCGGGACAGGGGGACATTGAAGCTTTCTTT. The whole variable domain, filled in from reference TRBV28 and TRBJ1-1, reads DVKVTQSSRYLVKRTGEKVFLECVQDMDHENMFWYRQDPGLGLRLIYFSYDVKMKEKGDIPEGYSVSREKKERFSLILESASTNQTSMYLCASSQKPGQGDIEAFFGQGTRLTVV.

The chain recombines TRBV7-8 with TRBJ1-2, with D uncertain. The CDR3 extends over 13 amino acids. From germline, CDR1 is SGHVS and CDR2 FQNEAQ. Between the trimmed V and J ends, which lost 5 bases and 3 bases, there was a span of 10 bases. CDR3 sequence: CASSPESDYGYTF. The CDR3 DNA reads TGTGCCAGCAGCCCAGAAAGCGACTATGGCTACACCTTC.

The chain couples TRBV10-1 to TRBJ1-1; possibly TRBD1 for D (6 bases). This CDR3 has 15 residues. Germline lookup yields CDR1 WNHNN and CDR2 SYGVQD (reference sequence). Trimming left V 8 bases short and J 1 base short, with 17 bases between. DNA of the CDR3: TGCGCCAGCCCTCCAGGGGCGGGGGGGAACACTGAAGCTTTCTTT. Translation: CASPPGAGGNTEAFF.

The chain has TRBV19 and TRBJ2-1, with D uncertain. V lost 7 bases and J lost 5, with 15 bases in between. CDR3 size: 14 residues. Germline V CDR1 and CDR2: LNHDA, SQIVND (reference sequence). CDR3 nucleotide sequence: TGTGCCAGTACCCCCAGTCGCGGTAACAATGAGCAGTTCTTC. Encoded protein: CASTPSRGNNEQFF.

V is TRBV11-2 and J is TRBJ1-2; D might be TRBD1 (6 bases). Germline CDR1 is SGHAT and CDR2 is FQNNGV. V shed 0 bases and J shed 0 bases, with 8 bases lying between them. The length of the CDR3 is 15 residues. CDR3 loop: CASSLDRGPNYGYTF. In DNA, the CDR3 is TGTGCCAGCAGCTTAGACAGGGGTCCTAACTATGGCTACACCTTC.

The chain couples TRBV7-3 to TRBJ1-6; D is unclear. The CDR3 consists of 14 residues. Per the germline V gene, CDR1 is SGHTA and CDR2 is FQGTGA. Trimming pared 2 bases from V and 7 bases from J, leaving 9 bases between. CDR3 region: CASSLYPANSPLHF. The CDR3 DNA reads as TGTGCCAGCAGCTTATATCCCGCGAATTCACCCCTCCACTTT.

About this clone: This same CDR3 is encoded by further DNA sequences in the sample. This rearrangement joins TRBV6-2 or TRBV6-3 to TRBJ2-7; the D gene is possibly TRBD2 (5 bases). CDR3 length: 13 residues. Germline V CDR1 and CDR2: MNHEY, SVGEGT. The germline V and J ends were trimmed by 0 bases and 4 bases, with 7 bases remaining between them. CDR3 DNA: TGTGCCAGCAGTTACTCGAGAGGGTACGAGCAGTACTTC. It encodes CASSYSRGYEQYF.

CDR3 nucleotides: TGTGCCAGCTCACCCTCGCGAGGTCCTAATGAAAAACTGTTTTTT. Residues: CASSPSRGPNEKLFF. V gene TRBV18 combines with J gene TRBJ1-4, with D unresolved. The germline CDR1 and CDR2 sequences are KGHSH and LQKENI. V dropped 3 bases and J dropped 3 bases, with 11 bases sitting between them. The CDR3 totals 15 residues.

This rearrangement joins TRBV29-1 to TRBJ1-2; no firm D call. Germline values: CDR1 SQVTM, CDR2 ANQGSEA. CDR3 length: 12 residues. V was clipped by 6 bases and J by 8 bases, with 16 bases between them. CDR3 sequence: CSVVAPRGGYTF. The CDR3 nucleotides read TGCAGCGTCGTTGCCCCTCGCGGGGGCTACACCTTC.

The chain couples TRBV27 to TRBJ1-2, with 7 bases that match TRBD1. This CDR3 contains 16 residues. V lost 6 bases and J lost 6; bases outside the gene matches: 16. The germline V gene encodes CDR1 MNHEY and CDR2 SMNVEV (reference sequence). CDR3 nucleotide sequence: TGTGCCAGCAGCCCGATAACAGGGGTCCGTCTGAATGGCTACACCTTC. Amino acids: CASSPITGVRLNGYTF.

This clone was recorded once. This chain connects TRBV25-1 to TRBJ1-3; no reliable D call. This CDR3 is 15 amino acids long. CDR1 is MGHDK, CDR2 SYGVNS, per germline. Trimming shortened V by 4 bases and J by 0 bases, and 10 bases separated the two germline ends. The CDR3 loop reads CASSAGRSSGNTIYF. The CDR3 DNA is TGTGCCAGCAGTGCCGGGAGGAGCTCTGGAAACACCATATATTTT.

This chain joins TRBV6-5 and TRBJ1-5, with 10 bases fitting TRBD1. CDR1 MNHEY and CDR2 SVGAGI come from the germline V gene. The CDR3 spans 15 residues. Germline trimming cut 7 bases from V and 7 bases from J; bases unmatched to any gene: 10. CDR3 in amino acids: CASTLRDRGWQPQHF. The DNA for the CDR3 is TGTGCCAGCACCTTACGGGACAGGGGCTGGCAGCCCCAGCATTTT.

V gene TRBV23-1 combines with J gene TRBJ1-2, with D perhaps TRBD1 (5 bases). TRBV23-1 is an ORF, and what it does is uncertain. This CDR3 contains 15 residues. The germline V and J ends were trimmed by 2 bases and 2 bases, with 12 bases remaining between them. The CDR3 protein is CASSQRTTKNYGYTF. The DNA for the CDR3 is TGCGCCAGCAGTCAAAGGACAACGAAGAACTATGGCTACACCTTC.

J is TRBJ1-1 and V is TRBV4-3, with 8 bases identical to TRBD1. In germline, CDR1 is LGHNA, CDR2 YSLEER. V dropped 1 base and J dropped 3; count of bases not matched to a gene: 10. This CDR3 spans 17 amino acids. CDR3 protein: CASSQVGQGGRDTEAFF. CDR3 nucleotide sequence: TGCGCCAGCAGCCAAGTTGGACAGGGCGGGAGAGACACTGAAGCTTTCTTT.

V gene TRBV5-6 combines with J gene TRBJ1-5; weak D call: TRBD1 (5 bases). The CDR3 extends over 15 amino acids. Germline loops: CDR1 SGHDT, CDR2 YYEEEE. Trimming took off 6 bases at V and 3 bases at J, with 16 bases between the two ends. The CDR3 DNA reads TGTGCCAGCACTTTCGGGGGAGGGGACAATCAGCCCCAGCATTTT. Translated, it gives CASTFGGGDNQPQHF. Full variable domain (rest looked up from reference TRBV5-6 and TRBJ1-5): DAGVTQSPTHLIKTRGQQVTLRCSPKSGHDTVSWYQQALGQGPQFIFQYYEEEERQRGNFPDRFSGHQFPNYSSELNVNALLLGDSALYLCASTFGGGDNQPQHFGDGTRLSIL.

The V gene is TRBV5-1, the J gene TRBJ1-1; D is undetermined. The CDR3 sequence is 14 residues long. The V and J ends lost 4 bases and 1 base respectively, with 11 bases between them. Germline V gives CDR1 SGHRS, CDR2 YFSETQ. CDR3 in amino acids: CASSTLSSNTEAFF. DNA of the CDR3: TGCGCCAGCAGCACGCTGAGCTCGAACACTGAAGCTTTCTTT.

This clone was counted once. Mismatch with germline at one junction end may stem from a read error. This sequence joins TRBV7-9 and TRBJ1-5; 7 nucleotides align to TRBD1. The CDR3 runs to 13 residues. Germline V CDR1 and CDR2: SEHNR, FQNEAQ (reference sequence). Written as DNA, the CDR3 is TGTGCCAGCAGTTTAGACAGGGACCAGCCCCAGCATTTT. The encoded protein is CASSLDRDQPQHF.

The V and J genes are TRBV30 and TRBJ1-3, with a tentative D call TRBD1 (5 bases). The germline V and J ends were trimmed by 0 bases and 4 bases, with 16 bases remaining between them. This CDR3 comprises 16 residues. Germline CDR1 is GTSNPN and CDR2 is SVGIG (reference sequence). CDR3 nucleotides: TGTGCCTGGAGTGTGGGGCTAGCGTCGTCCGGAAACACCATATATTTT. Its translation is CAWSVGLASSGNTIYF.